This TCR beta chain was found in a study of cytomegalovirus exposure and HLA in healthy donors. The CDR3 is 13 amino acids. Germline V lookup: CDR1 MNHEY, CDR2 SMNVEV (reference sequence). J was trimmed by 5 bases and V by 7 bases; bases with no gene match: 4. This clone was picked up one time. What it binds is not known. Findings of the study overall: Through in vitro validation, a few CMV-associated chains were shown to be specific for CMV antigens. 150 or so TCR beta chains were listed as cytomegalovirus-associated. When the data were analyzed later, several of the most significant clusters appeared to be linked to common viral pathogens. Within an earlier analysis, most TCR beta V segments proved productive either about 90% or about 30% of the time.

PCR involved 60 Vbeta and 13 Jbeta primers. The protocol was immunoSEQ multiplex PCR, while the TCRdb copy is restricted to in-frame clones and leaves out a portion. The table has about 160,000 clones, 75% seen once. Source material: PBMCs. The chain links TRBV27 to TRBJ1-5; 8 bases line up with TRBD1. This clonotype was sampled from a female donor in good health and CMV-seronegative. The CDR3 DNA sequence: TGTGCCAGCAAGACAGGGGATCATCAGCCCCAGCATTTT. Its protein product is CASKTGDHQPQHF.